This T cell receptor (beta chain) was sequenced for a study of TIL therapy for anti-PD-1-resistant metastatic lung cancer. Study background: Tumors were harvested before any PD-1/PD-L1 blockade. Median tumor PD-L1 proportion score was roughly 5.4%. Most patients had lung adenocarcinoma; several tumors were EGFR-mutant, two ALK-rearranged; half smoked currently or formerly.

Germline CDR1 and CDR2: MNHEY and SMNVEV (reference sequence). V was pared by 6 bases and J by 6 bases, with 17 bases between. This CDR3 region has 15 residues. Time point: pre-treatment sample, taken before nivolumab and TIL therapy. Patients were adults with stage 4 NSCLC. The libraries were made with immunoSEQ v3. TCRdb's table, derived via immunoSEQ multiplex PCR, lists solely in-frame clones and lacks some. Here the sample spans tens of thousands of clones, 70% to 85% being singletons. This chain joins TRBV27 and TRBJ1-4; D perhaps matches TRBD1 (5 bases). The source is a man between 65 and 79 years old with non-small cell lung cancer. Sequences were derived from blood, sampled at baseline. The CDR3 nucleotides read TGTGCCAGCAGCTACGGGACGGATCCTTATGAAAAACTGTTTTTT. Translated: CASSYGTDPYEKLFF.